The sequence of this TCR beta chain was determined in a study of T cells in Graves' hyperthyroidism and ophthalmopathy. V lost 0 bases to trimming and J lost 5 bases, with 13 bases between them. Germline loops: CDR1 MNHEY, CDR2 SVGAGI. The CDR3 sequence is 16 residues long. TCR beta CDR3 regions were amplified from RNA transcripts. When the TCR CDR3 underwent first-round RT-PCR, the HTBI primer set was used. TCRdb reprocessed the multiplex PCR reads via MiXCR and lists one record per CDR3 protein. The data hold about 510,000 distinct CDR3 sequences, with 14% observed a single time. Absent ophthalmopathy progression within 18 months defined stable Graves' hyperthyroidism. This clonotype occurred many times. What it recognizes is unknown. Study-level results: From stable hyperthyroidism, ophthalmopathy was separated by a 13 V-J model. Researchers found most expanded thyroid clonotypes above 0.001 in blood as well.

The clonotype originates from a woman in her thirties or forties with Graves' hyperthyroidism. The chain combines TRBV6-5 with TRBJ2-2; D is possibly TRBD2 (7 bases). Specimen: blood. The CDR3 DNA is TGTGCCAGCAGTTACTCATTAGGGGGGGCGACCGGGGAGCTGTTTTTT. It is translated as CASSYSLGGATGELFF.